This entry concerns a single T cell receptor (beta chain). Its antigen is unknown. These data originate in a study of T-cell reconstitution after alpha-beta-depleted transplantation in children. Study-level results: Hyperexpanded clones declined; after one year, newly produced T cells mostly supplied diversity.

The V gene end was trimmed by 2 bases and the J gene end by 0 bases; junction bases not matched to a gene: 9. The CDR3 totals 19 residues. In germline, CDR1 is MGHRA, CDR2 YSYEKL. Unique molecular identifiers tagged the TCRbeta library. One entry per CDR3 protein, called by TCRdb with MiXCR from the PCR reads. The sample records about a million distinct CDR3 sequences, about 29% being singletons. The chain carries TRBV4-1 and TRBJ2-6; 8 bases align to TRBD1. The specimen was PBMCs, mostly from graft donor cells, collected 360 days after TCRalphabeta/CD19-depleted stem cell transplant. This clonotype originated in a boy under two years old who had a stem cell transplant for SCID, so the T cells may come from the graft donor. The CDR3 sequence is CASSQIRDRYFSGANVLTF. In DNA form, the CDR3 reads TGCGCCAGCAGCCAAATCCGGGACAGGTACTTCTCTGGGGCCAACGTCCTGACTTTC.